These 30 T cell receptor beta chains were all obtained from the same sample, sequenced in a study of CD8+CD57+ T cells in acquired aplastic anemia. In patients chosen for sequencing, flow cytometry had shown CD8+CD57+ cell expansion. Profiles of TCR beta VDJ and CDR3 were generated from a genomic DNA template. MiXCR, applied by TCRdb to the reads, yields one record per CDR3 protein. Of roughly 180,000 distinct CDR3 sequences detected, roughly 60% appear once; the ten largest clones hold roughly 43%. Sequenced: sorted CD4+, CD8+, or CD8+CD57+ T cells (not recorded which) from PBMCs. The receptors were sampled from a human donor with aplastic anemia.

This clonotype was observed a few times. The CDR3 reads CASSFDLDRGNTEAFF. The CDR3 region has the DNA TGTGCCAGCAGTTTTGATCTGGACAGGGGGAACACTGAAGCTTTCTTT. This sequence joins TRBV28 and TRBJ1-1; 9 positions agree with TRBD1. Trimming cost V 3 bases and J 1 base; bases outside gene matches: 6. This CDR3 has 16 residues. Germline V gives CDR1 MDHEN, CDR2 SYDVKM.

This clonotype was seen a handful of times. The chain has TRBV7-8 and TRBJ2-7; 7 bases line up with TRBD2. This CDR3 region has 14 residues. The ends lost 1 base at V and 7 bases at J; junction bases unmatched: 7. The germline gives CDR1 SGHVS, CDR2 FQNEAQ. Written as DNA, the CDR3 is TGTGCCAGCAGCTTAGTAGCGGGCAGTTGGGAGCAGTACTTC. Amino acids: CASSLVAGSWEQYF.

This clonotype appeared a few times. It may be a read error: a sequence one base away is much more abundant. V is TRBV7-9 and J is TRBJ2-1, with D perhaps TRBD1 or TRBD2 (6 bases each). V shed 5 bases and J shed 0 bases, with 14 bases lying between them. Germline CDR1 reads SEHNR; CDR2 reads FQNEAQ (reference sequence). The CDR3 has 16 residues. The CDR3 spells CASSPGAGSSYNEQFF. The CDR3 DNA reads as TGTGCCAGCAGCCCGGGGGCAGGGAGCTCCTACAATGAGCAGTTCTTC.

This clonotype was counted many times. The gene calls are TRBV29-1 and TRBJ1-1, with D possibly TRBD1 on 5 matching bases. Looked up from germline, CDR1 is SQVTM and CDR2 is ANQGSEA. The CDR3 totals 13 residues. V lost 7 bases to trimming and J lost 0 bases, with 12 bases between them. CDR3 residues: CSGYRYMNTEAFF. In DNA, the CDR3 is TGCAGCGGCTACAGGTACATGAACACTGAAGCTTTCTTT.

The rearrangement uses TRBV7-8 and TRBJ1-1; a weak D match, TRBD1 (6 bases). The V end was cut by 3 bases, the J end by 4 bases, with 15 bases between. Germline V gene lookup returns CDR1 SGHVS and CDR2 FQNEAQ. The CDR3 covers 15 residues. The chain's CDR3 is CASSFSAGTPTEAFF. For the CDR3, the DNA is TGTGCCAGCAGCTTTTCGGCCGGGACACCCACTGAAGCTTTCTTT.

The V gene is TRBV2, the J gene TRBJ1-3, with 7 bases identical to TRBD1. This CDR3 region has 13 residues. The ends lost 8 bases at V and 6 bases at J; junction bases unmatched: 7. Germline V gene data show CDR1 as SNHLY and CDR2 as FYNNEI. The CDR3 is CASGPTGANTIYF. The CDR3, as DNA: TGTGCCAGCGGGCCAACAGGGGCAAACACCATATATTTT.

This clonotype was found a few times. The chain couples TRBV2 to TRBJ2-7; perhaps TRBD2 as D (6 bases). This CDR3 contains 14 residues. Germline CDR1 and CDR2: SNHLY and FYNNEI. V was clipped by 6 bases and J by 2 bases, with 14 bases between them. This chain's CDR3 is CASRTRGTTYEQYF. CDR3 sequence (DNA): TGTGCCAGCAGGACTCGGGGGACGACCTACGAGCAGTACTTC.

CDR3 nucleotides: TGCAGTGCTAGAGATCTAGCGGACCTTTACTCCTACAATGAGCAGTTCTTC. It translates to CSARDLADLYSYNEQFF. The gene calls are TRBV20-1 and TRBJ2-1, with 7 bases identical to TRBD2. Germline values: CDR1 DFQATT, CDR2 SNEGSKA (reference sequence). CDR3 size: 17 residues. V was pared by 0 bases and J by 0 bases, with 8 bases of the junction left unmatched.

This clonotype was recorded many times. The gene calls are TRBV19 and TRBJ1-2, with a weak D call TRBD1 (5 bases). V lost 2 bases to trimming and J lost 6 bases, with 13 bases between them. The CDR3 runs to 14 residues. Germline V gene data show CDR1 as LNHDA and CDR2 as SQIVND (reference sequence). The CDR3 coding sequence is TGTGCCAGTAGTATACCGAGGGAGACAGATGGCTACACCTTC. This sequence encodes CASSIPRETDGYTF.

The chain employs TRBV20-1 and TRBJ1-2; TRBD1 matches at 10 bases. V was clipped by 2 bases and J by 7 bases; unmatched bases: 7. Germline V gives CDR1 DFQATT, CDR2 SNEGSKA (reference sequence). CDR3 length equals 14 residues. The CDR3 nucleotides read TGCAGTGCTAGAACCGACAGGGGGCATAGTGGCTACACCTTC. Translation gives CSARTDRGHSGYTF.

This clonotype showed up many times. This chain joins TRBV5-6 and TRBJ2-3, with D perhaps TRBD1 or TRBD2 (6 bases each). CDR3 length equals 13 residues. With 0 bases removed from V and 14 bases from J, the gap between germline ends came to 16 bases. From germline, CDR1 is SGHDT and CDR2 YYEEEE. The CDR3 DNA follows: TGTGCCAGCAGCTTGGCCTTAGGGGGGTTTCGGTATTTT. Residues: CASSLALGGFRYF.

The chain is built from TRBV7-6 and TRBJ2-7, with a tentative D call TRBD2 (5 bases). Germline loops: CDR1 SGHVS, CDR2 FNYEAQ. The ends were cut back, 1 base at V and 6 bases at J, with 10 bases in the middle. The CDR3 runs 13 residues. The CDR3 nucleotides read TGTGCCAGCAGCTTAGGAGAAGGAGGCGAGCAGTACTTC. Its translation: CASSLGEGGEQYF.

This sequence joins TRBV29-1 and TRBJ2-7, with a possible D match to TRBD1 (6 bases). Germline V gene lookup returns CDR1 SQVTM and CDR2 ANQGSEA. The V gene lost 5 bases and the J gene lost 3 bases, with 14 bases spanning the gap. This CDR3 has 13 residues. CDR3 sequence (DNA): TGCAGCGTTAACGGACAGAGACTCTACGAGCAGTACTTC. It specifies CSVNGQRLYEQYF.

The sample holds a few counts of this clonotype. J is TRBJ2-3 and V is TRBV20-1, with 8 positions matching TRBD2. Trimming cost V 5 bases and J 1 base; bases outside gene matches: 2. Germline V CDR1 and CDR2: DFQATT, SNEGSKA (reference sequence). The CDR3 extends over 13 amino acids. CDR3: CSAELAGTDTQYF. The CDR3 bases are TGCAGTGCTGAACTAGCGGGCACAGATACGCAGTATTTT.

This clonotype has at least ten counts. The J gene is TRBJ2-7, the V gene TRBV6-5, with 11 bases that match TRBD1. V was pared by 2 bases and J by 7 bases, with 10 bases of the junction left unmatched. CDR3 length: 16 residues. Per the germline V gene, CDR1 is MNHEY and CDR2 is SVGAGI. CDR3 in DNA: TGTGCCAGCAGTTACCCACTTGGACAGGGGGCGCGGGAGCAGTACTTC. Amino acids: CASSYPLGQGAREQYF.

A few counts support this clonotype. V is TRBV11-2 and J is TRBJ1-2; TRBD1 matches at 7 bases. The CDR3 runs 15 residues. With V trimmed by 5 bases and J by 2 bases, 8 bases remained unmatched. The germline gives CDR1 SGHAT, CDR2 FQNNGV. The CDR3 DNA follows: TGTGCCAGCAGCGGGAGACAGGGAGGGAACTATGGCTACACCTTC. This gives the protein CASSGRQGGNYGYTF.

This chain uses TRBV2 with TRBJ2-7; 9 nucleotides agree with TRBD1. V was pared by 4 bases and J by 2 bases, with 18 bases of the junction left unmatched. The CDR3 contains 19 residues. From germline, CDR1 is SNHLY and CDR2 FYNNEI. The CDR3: CASSGHRDRALRKTYEQYF. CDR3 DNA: TGTGCCAGCAGTGGACACCGGGACAGGGCTTTAAGAAAGACCTACGAGCAGTACTTC.

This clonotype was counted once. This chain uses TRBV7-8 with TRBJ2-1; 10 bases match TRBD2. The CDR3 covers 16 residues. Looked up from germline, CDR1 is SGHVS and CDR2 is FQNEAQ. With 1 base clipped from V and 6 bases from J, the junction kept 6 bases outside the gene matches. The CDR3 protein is CASSLGVSGGLNEQFF. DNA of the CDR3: TGTGCCAGCAGCTTAGGGGTTAGCGGGGGGCTCAATGAGCAGTTCTTC.

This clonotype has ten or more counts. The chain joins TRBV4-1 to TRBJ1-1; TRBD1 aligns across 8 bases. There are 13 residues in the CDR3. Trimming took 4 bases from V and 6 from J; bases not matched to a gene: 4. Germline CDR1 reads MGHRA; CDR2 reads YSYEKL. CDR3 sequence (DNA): TGCGCCAGCAGCCGCGGACAGGGTGCTGAAGCTTTCTTT. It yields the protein CASSRGQGAEAFF.

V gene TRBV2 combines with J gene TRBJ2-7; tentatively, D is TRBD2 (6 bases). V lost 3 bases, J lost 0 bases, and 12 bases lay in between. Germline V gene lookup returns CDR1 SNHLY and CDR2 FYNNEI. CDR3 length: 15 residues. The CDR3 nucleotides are TGTGCCAGCAGTGAGGGTCTAGCGTTCTCCTACGAGCAGTACTTC. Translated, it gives CASSEGLAFSYEQYF. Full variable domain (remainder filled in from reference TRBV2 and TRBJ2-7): EPEVTQTPSHQVTQMGQEVILRCVPISNHLYFYWYRQILGQKVEFLVSFYNNEISEKSEIFDDQFSVERPDGSNFTLKIRSTKLEDSAMYFCASSEGLAFSYEQYFGPGTRLTVT.

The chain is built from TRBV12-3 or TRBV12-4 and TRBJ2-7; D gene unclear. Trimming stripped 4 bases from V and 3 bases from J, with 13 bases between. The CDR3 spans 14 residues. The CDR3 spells CASSSLVLDYEQYF. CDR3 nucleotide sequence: TGTGCCAGCAGTTCTTTGGTCCTTGACTACGAGCAGTACTTC.

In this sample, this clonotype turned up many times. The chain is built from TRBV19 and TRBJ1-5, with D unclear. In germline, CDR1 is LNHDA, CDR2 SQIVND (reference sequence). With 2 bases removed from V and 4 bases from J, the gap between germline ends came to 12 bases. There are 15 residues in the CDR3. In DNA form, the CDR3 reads TGTGCCAGTAGTATAAACCGGGAACTTAATCAGCCCCAGCATTTT. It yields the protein CASSINRELNQPQHF.

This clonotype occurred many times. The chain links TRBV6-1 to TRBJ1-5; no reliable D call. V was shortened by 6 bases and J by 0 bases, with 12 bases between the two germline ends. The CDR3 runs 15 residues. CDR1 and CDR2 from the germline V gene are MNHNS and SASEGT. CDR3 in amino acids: CASRKAGYSNQPQHF. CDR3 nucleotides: TGTGCCAGCAGGAAAGCGGGTTATAGCAATCAGCCCCAGCATTTT.

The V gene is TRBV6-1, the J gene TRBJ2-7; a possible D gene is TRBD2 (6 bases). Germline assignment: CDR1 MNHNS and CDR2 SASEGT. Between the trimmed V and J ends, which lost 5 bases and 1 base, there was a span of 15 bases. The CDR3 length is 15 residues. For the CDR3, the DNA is TGTGCCAGCAGTAGCCAGGCTAGCGTTTCCTACGAGCAGTACTTC. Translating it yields CASSSQASVSYEQYF.

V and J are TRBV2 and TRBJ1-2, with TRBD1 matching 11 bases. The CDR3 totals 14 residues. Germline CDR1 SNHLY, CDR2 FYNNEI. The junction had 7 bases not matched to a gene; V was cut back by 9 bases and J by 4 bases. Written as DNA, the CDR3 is TGTGCCAGTAGGGACAGGGGGTTGTTCTATGGCTACACCTTC. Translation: CASRDRGLFYGYTF.

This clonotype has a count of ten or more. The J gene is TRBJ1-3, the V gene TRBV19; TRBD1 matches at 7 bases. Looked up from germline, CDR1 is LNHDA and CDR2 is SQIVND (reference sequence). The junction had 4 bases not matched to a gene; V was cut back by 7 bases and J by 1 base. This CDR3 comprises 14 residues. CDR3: CASTTGASGNTIYF. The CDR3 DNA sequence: TGTGCCAGTACTACAGGGGCGTCTGGAAACACCATATATTTT.

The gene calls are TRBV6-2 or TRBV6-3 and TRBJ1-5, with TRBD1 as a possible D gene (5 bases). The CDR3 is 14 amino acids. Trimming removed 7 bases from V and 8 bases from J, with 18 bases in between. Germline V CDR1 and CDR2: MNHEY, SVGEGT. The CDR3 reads CASTVRETVEPQHF. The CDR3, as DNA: TGTGCCAGCACTGTCAGGGAAACGGTTGAGCCCCAGCATTTT.

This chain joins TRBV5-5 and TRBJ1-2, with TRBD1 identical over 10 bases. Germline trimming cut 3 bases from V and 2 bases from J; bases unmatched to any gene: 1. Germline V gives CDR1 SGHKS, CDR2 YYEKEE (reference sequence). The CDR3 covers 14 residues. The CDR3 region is CASSWDRGNYGYTF. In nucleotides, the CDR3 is TGTGCCAGCAGCTGGGACAGGGGAAACTATGGCTACACCTTC. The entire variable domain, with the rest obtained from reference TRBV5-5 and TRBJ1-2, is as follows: DAGVTQSPTHLIKTRGQQVTLRCSPISGHKSVSWYQQVLGQGPQFIFQYYEKEERGRGNFPDRFSARQFPNYSSELNVNALLLGDSALYLCASSWDRGNYGYTFGSGTRLTVV.

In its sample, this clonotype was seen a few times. The CDR3 DNA follows: TGCGCCAGCAGCCCCCAAGGTCGGGGGCCGGGCTACGAGCAGTACTTC. It encodes CASSPQGRGPGYEQYF. The chain combines TRBV5-1 with TRBJ2-7; D assignment may be TRBD1 or TRBD2 (6 bases each). The CDR3 runs 16 residues. Trimming shortened V by 4 bases and J by 3 bases, and 20 bases separated the two germline ends. The V gene's germline CDR1 is SGHRS and CDR2 YFSETQ.

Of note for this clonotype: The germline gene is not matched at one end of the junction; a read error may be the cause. CDR3 bases: TGTGCCAGCAGCCTACAGGGGAACTATGGAGATATCTTT. The encoded protein is CASSLQGNYGDIF. The V and J genes are TRBV7-9 and TRBJ1-1; TRBD1 agrees at 7 bases. Germline V gene data show CDR1 as SEHNR and CDR2 as FQNEAQ (reference sequence). This CDR3 has 13 amino acids.